This T cell receptor beta chain was documented in a study of T cells in Graves' hyperthyroidism and ophthalmopathy. Looking at the study overall: Peripheral blood draws took place at initial diagnosis, ahead of any treatment.

This clonotype was observed a handful of times. The CDR3 covers 15 residues. V was trimmed by 0 bases and J by 6 bases, leaving 12 bases between them. RNA transcripts provided the source from which TCR beta CDR3 regions were amplified. First-round RT-PCR of the TCR CDR3 relied on the HTBI primer set. In TCRdb, the multiplex PCR reads were re-called with MiXCR into one record per CDR3 protein. This sample has roughly 280,000 distinct CDR3 sequences; approximately 21% occur once, and the top ten carry roughly 60%. This chain links TRBV12-3 or TRBV12-4 with TRBJ1-5; D may be TRBD1 (5 bases). The sample comprised blood. The receptor comes from a man between 25 and 39 years old with Graves' ophthalmopathy. CDR3 amino acids: CASSLALGGGQPQHF. The CDR3 DNA reads as TGTGCCAGCAGTTTAGCCCTTGGGGGGGGTCAGCCCCAGCATTTT.